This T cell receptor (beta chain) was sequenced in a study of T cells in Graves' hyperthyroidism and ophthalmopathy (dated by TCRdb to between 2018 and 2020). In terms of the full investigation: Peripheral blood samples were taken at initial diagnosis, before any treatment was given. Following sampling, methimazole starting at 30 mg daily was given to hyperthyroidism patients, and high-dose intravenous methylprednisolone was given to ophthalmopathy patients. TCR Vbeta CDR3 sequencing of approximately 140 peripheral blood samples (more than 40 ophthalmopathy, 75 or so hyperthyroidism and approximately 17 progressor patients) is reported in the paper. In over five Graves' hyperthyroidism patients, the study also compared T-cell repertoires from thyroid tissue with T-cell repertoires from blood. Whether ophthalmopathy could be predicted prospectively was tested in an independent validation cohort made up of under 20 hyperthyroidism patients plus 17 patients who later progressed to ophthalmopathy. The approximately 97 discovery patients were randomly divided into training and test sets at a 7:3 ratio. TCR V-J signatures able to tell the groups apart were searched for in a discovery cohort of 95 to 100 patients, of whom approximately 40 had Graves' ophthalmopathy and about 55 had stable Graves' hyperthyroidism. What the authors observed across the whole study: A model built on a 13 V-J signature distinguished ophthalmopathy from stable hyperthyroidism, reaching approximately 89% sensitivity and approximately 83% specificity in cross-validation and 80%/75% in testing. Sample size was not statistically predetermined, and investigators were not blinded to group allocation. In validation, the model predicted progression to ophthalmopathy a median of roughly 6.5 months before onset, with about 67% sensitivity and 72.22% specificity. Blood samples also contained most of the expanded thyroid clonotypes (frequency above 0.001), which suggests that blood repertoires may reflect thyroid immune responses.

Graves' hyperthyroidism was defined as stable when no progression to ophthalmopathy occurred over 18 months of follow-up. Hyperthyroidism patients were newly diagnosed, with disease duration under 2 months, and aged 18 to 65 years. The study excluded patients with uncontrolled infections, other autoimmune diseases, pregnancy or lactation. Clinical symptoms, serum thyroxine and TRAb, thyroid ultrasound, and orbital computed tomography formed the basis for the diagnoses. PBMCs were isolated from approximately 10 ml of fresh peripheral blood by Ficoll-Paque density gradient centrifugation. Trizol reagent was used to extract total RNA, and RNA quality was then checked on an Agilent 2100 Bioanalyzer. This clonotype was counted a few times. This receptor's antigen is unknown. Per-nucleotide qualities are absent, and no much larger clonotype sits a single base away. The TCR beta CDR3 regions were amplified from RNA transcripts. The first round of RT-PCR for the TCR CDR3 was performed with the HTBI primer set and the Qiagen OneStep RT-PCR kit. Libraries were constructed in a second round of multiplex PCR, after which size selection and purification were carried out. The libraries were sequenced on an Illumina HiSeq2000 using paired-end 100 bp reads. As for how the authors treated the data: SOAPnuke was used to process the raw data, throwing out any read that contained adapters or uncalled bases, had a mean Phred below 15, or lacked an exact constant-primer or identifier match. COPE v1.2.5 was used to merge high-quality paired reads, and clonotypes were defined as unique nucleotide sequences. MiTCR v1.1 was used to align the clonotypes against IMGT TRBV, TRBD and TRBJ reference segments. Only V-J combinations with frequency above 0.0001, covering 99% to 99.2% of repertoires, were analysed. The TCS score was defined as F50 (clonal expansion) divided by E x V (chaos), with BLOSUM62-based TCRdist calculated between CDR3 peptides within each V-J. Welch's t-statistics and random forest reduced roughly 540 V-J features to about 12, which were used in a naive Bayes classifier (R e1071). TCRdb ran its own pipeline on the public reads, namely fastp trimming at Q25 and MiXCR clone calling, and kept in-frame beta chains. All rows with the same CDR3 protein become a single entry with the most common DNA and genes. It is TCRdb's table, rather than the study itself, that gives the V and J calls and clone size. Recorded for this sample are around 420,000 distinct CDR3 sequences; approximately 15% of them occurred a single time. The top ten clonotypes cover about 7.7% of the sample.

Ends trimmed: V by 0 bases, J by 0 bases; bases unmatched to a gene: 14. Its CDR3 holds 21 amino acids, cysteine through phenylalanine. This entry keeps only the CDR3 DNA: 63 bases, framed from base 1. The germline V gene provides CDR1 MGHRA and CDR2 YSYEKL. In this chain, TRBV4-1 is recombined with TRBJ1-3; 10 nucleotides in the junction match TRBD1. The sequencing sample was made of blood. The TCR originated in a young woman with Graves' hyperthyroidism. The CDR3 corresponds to CASSQEPAGTGEIFSGNTIYF. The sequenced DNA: TGCGCCAGCAGCCAAGAGCCAGCCGGGACAGGGGAAATCTTCTCTGGAAACACCATATATTTT.